These T cell receptor beta chains were read from a single sample in a study of blood T cell repertoires in COVID-19. Here immunoSEQ multiplex PCR was the method, and the copy in TCRdb shows in-frame clones only, minus some. The sample records approximately 300,000 clones, more than 90% being singletons. Sequenced material: PBMCs or T cells enriched from blood (not recorded which). The origin of the receptors is a woman aged 25 to 39 who had been exposed to COVID-19. Each CDR3 is given with its conserved first and last residue. Fields, in order: V gene, J gene, D gene, clone size, CDR3 DNA, CDR3 protein. The D gene is left open where the match is weak. Clone size is given for some rows only: seen once, a few or many times, or a class if the clone is expanded.

>TRBV6-1|TRBJ2-5|.|.
TGTGCCAGCAGTGAAGCGGGGCTACCCCTCGGCACCCAGTACTTC
CASSEAGLPLGTQYF
>TRBV9|TRBJ1-5|TRBD1|.
TGTGCCAGCAGCCTGGGACAGACTAATCAGCCCCAGCATTTT
CASSLGQTNQPQHF
>TRBV19|TRBJ1-1|.|.
TGTGCCAGTAGTATCTCGGCAGGGTCTGTGAACACTGAAGCTTTCTTT
CASSISAGSVNTEAFF
>TRBV7-8|TRBJ1-2|.|.
TGTGCCAGCAGCTTAGACAAAACTCGGCGGGGCTACACCTTC
CASSLDKTRRGYTF
>TRBV19|TRBJ1-1|.|once
TGTGCCAGTATTCTCGGGTCTAAGCACACTGAAGCTTTCTTT
CASILGSKHTEAFF
>TRBV18|TRBJ1-2|.|.
TGTGCCAGCTCCCCCGACCGGGGGTATGGCTACACCTTC
CASSPDRGYGYTF
>TRBV6-5|TRBJ2-1|.|.
TGTGCCAGCAGTTACGCGGGGGCCAGCTCCTACAATGAGCAGTTCTTC
CASSYAGASSYNEQFF
>TRBV28|TRBJ2-1|TRBD2|.
TGTGCCAGCAGGAATAGCGGGGGGATCAACAATGAGCAGTTCTTC
CASRNSGGINNEQFF
>TRBV2|TRBJ1-2|.|.
TGTGCCAGCAGTGGGGGACAATGGGGACACTATGGCTACACCTTC
CASSGGQWGHYGYTF
>TRBV5-4|TRBJ1-2|.|.
TGTGCCAGCAGCGACGGGGGCTATGGCTACACCTTC
CASSDGGYGYTF
>TRBV7-9|TRBJ2-7|.|.
TGTGCCAGCAGCCCGAACCACGGGCAGGGCGCCTACGAGCAGTACTTC
CASSPNHGQGAYEQYF
>TRBV19|TRBJ1-4|TRBD1|.
TGTGCCAGTAGTTTTCGCGACAGGGGGACAATTGCAACTAATGAAAAACTGTTTTTT
CASSFRDRGTIATNEKLFF
>TRBV10-1|TRBJ1-5|.|few
TGCGCCAGCAGTGAGCCAGATGACAGAACTAATCAGCCCCAGCATTTT
CASSEPDDRTNQPQHF
>TRBV7-9|TRBJ2-7|TRBD1|.
TGTGCCAGCAGCGGGACAGGGCGGCACGAGCAGTACTTC
CASSGTGRHEQYF
>TRBV13|TRBJ1-2|.|few
TGTGCCAGCAGCTTACCCTCCTCAGGGGAAGGCTACACCTTC
CASSLPSSGEGYTF
>TRBV12-5|TRBJ1-5|TRBD1|.
TGTGCTAGTGGACCTACAGGGGGCTATCAGCCCCAGCATTTT
CASGPTGGYQPQHF
>TRBV5-4|TRBJ2-7|TRBD1|once
TGTGCCAGCAGCGCAAGGACAGGGGGTACCTACGAGCAGTACTTC
CASSARTGGTYEQYF
>TRBV9|TRBJ2-7|TRBD1|.
TGTGCCAGCAGCGTAGGTCAGGGGGACTACGAGCAGTACTTC
CASSVGQGDYEQYF
>TRBV6-5|TRBJ2-7|.|once
TGTGCCAGCAGTTACGATCGGAGGGGTCGTGAGCAGTACTTC
CASSYDRRGREQYF
>TRBV2|TRBJ2-3|TRBD2|.
TGTGCCAGCAGACAACTAGCGGGGGGGCCAGATACGCAGTATTTT
CASRQLAGGPDTQYF
>TRBV5-1|TRBJ2-7|TRBD2|once
TGCGCCAGCAGCTCAGCGGGGGCTTTCTCCTACGAGCAGTACTTC
CASSSAGAFSYEQYF
>TRBV5-6|TRBJ2-7|.|.
TGTGCCAGCAGCTTGTCAGGGTTCGGCCTCGAGCAGTACTTC
CASSLSGFGLEQYF
>TRBV6-5|TRBJ2-7|TRBD2|.
TGTGCCAGCAGTTATAGCGGGATCCCCTACGAGCAGTACTTC
CASSYSGIPYEQYF
>TRBV4-1|TRBJ2-1|TRBD2|.
TGCGCCAGCAGCCGGGCTAGCGGGGTGGGCAATGAGCAGTTCTTC
CASSRASGVGNEQFF
>TRBV24-1|TRBJ2-5|.|.
TGTGCCACCAGTGATTCCAGGGTAGGAGAGACCCAGTACTTC
CATSDSRVGETQYF
>TRBV4-3|TRBJ2-7|.|.
TGCGCCAGCAGCCAAGATGCAGGGGCGGGCTACGAGCAGTACTTC
CASSQDAGAGYEQYF
>TRBV6-5|TRBJ1-2|TRBD1|.
TGTGCCAGCAGTTACGAGAACAGGGGGAGGGGTGGCTACACCTTC
CASSYENRGRGGYTF
>TRBV3-1/TRBV3-2|TRBJ2-3|.|once
TGTGCCAGCAGCCTGCTTGGGGGGGGCGATGGAGATACGCAGTATTTT
CASSLLGGGDGDTQYF
>TRBV19|TRBJ2-7|.|.
TGTGCCAGTAGTATTCACAGGGCCTCCCTCTACGAGCAGTACTTC
CASSIHRASLYEQYF
>TRBV12-3/TRBV12-4|TRBJ2-3|.|.
TGTGCCAGCAGTTTTTCTCCAGATACGCAGTATTTT
CASSFSPDTQYF
>TRBV6-5|TRBJ2-7|.|once
TGTGCCAGCAGTTACCCCGGGACCTACGAGCAGTACTTC
CASSYPGTYEQYF
>TRBV19|TRBJ2-1|.|.
TGTGCCAGTAGACTTATAACCGGACAAACCGATGAGCAGTTCTTC
CASRLITGQTDEQFF
>TRBV5-1|TRBJ1-4|TRBD1|.
TGCGCCAGCAGGGACAGGTTGAGTGAAAAACTGTTTTTT
CASRDRLSEKLFF
>TRBV5-1|TRBJ1-2|.|.
TGCGCCAGCAGCCCAGGAGGCGCGACTAACTATGGCTACACCTTC
CASSPGGATNYGYTF
>TRBV3-1/TRBV3-2|TRBJ1-4|.|.
TGTGCCAGCAGCCAAGCCCCAGGAAAGAAAAAACTGTTTTTT
CASSQAPGKKKLFF